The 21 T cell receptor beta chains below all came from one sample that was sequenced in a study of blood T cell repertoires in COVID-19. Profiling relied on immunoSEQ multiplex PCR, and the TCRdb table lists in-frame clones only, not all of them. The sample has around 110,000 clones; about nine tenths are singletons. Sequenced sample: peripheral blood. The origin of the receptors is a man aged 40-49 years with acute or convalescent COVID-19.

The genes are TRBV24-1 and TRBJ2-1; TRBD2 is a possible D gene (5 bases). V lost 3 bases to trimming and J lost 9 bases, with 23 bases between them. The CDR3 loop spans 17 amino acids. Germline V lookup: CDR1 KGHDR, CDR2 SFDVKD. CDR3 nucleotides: TGTGCCACCAGTGATCCCCTAGCAGGAACGTCGCGCGGTGAGCAGTTCTTC. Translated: CATSDPLAGTSRGEQFF.

CDR3 coding DNA: TGTGCCAGCAGTGAAGCGCGGGTCATGACCCGTGAGCAGTTCTTC. Translated, it gives CASSEARVMTREQFF. The chain links TRBV6-1 to TRBJ2-1; perhaps TRBD2 as D (5 bases). The CDR3 sequence is 15 residues long. The germline V gene encodes CDR1 MNHNS and CDR2 SASEGT. Trimming pared 0 bases from V and 9 bases from J, leaving 15 bases between.

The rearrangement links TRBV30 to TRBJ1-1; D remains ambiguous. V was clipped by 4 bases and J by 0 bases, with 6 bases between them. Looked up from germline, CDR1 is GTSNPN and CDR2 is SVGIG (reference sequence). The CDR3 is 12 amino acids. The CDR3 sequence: CAWTQMNTEAFF. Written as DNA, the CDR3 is TGTGCCTGGACTCAGATGAACACTGAAGCTTTCTTT.

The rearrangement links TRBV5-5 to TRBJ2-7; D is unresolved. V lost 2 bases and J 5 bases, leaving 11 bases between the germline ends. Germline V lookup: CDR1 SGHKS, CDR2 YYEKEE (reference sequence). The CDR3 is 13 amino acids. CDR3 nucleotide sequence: TGTGCCAGCAGCTTCGGAGACGGCCACGAGCAGTACTTC. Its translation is CASSFGDGHEQYF.

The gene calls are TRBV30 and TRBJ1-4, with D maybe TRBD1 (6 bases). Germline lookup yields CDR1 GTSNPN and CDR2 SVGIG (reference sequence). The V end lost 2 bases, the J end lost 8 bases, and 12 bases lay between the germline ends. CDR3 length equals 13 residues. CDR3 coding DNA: TGTGCCTGGAGTAACAGGGTAGGGGAAAAACTGTTTTTT. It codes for CAWSNRVGEKLFF.

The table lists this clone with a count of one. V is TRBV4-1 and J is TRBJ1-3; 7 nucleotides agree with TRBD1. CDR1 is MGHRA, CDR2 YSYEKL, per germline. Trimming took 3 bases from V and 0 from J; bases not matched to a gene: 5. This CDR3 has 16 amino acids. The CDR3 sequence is CASSHLQGPSGNTIYF. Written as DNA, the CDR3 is TGCGCCAGCAGCCATTTACAGGGGCCCTCTGGAAACACCATATATTTT.

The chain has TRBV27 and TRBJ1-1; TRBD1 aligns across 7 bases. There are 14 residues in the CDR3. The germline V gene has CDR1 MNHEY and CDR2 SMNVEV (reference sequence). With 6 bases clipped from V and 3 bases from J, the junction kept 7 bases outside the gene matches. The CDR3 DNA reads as TGTGCCAGCAGCCGCTTGACAGGGTACACTGAAGCTTTCTTT. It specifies CASSRLTGYTEAFF.

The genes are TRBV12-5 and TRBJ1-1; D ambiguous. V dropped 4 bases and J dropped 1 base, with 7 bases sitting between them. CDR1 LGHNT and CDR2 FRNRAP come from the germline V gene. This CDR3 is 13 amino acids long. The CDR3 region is CASGSRRNTEAFF. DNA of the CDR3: TGTGCTAGTGGTTCGAGGCGGAACACTGAAGCTTTCTTT.

In DNA, the CDR3 is TGTGCCAGCAGCCAAACACCTGATAATTCACCCCTCCACTTT. It yields the protein CASSQTPDNSPLHF. The chain employs TRBV3-1 (or the pseudogene TRBV3-2) and TRBJ1-6, with D hard to call. The V end was cut by 2 bases, the J end by 5 bases, with 7 bases between. Germline V gene sequence: CDR1 LGHDT, CDR2 YNNKEL (reference sequence). CDR3 length: 14 residues.

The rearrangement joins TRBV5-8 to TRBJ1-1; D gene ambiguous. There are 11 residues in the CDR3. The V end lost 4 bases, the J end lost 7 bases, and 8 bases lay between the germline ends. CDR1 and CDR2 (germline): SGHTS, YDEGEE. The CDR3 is CASSLLLEAFF. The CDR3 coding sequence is TGTGCCAGCAGCCTTCTACTTGAAGCTTTCTTT.

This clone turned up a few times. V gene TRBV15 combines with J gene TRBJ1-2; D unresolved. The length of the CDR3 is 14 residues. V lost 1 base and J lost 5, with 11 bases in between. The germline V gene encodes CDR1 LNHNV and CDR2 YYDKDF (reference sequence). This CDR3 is CATSRARGLYGYTF. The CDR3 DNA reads TGTGCCACCAGCAGAGCCCGAGGGCTATATGGCTACACCTTC.

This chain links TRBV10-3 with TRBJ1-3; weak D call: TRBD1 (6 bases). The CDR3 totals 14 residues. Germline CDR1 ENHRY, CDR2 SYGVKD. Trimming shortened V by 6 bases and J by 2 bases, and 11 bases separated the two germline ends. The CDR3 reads CAIRATGAGNTIYF. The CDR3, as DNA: TGTGCCATCAGGGCGACAGGCGCTGGAAACACCATATATTTT.

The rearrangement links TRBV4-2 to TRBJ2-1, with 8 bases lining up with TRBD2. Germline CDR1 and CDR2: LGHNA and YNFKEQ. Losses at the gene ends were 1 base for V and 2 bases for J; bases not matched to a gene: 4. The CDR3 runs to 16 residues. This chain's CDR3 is CASSQGVAGPYNEQFF. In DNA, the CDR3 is TGTGCCAGCAGCCAAGGCGTAGCGGGGCCCTACAATGAGCAGTTCTTC.

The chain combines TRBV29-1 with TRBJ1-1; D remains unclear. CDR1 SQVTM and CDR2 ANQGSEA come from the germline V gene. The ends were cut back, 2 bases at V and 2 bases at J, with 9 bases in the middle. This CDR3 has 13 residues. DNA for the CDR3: TGCAGCGTTGAAACCAGCGTTAACACTGAAGCTTTCTTT. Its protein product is CSVETSVNTEAFF.

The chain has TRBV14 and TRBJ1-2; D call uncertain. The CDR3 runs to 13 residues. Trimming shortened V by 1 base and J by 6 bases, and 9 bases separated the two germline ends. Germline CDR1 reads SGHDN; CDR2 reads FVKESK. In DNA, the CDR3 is TGTGCCAGCAGCCAAGGACTCTGGAATGGCTACACCTTC. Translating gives CASSQGLWNGYTF.

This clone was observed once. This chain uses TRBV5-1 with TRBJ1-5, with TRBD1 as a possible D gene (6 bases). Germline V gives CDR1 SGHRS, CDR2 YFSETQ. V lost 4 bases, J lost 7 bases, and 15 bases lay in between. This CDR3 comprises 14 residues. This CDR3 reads CASSPTEGDQPQHF. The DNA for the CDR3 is TGCGCCAGCAGCCCAACAGAGGGGGACCAGCCCCAGCATTTT.

The chain's CDR3 is CASSLLGARPYEQYF. As DNA, the CDR3 is TGTGCCAGCAGTTTATTGGGGGCTCGCCCCTACGAGCAGTACTTC. The V and J genes are TRBV28 and TRBJ2-7; D may be TRBD1 (6 bases). The germline CDR1 and CDR2 sequences are MDHEN and SYDVKM. V was pared by 1 base and J by 2 bases, with 12 bases between. The length of the CDR3 is 15 residues.

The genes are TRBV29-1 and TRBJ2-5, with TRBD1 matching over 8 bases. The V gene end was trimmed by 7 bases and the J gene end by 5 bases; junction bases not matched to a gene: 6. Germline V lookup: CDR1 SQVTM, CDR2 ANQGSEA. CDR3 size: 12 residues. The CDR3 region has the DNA TGCAGCGCCTCGACAGGGGACGAGACCCAGTACTTC. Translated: CSASTGDETQYF.

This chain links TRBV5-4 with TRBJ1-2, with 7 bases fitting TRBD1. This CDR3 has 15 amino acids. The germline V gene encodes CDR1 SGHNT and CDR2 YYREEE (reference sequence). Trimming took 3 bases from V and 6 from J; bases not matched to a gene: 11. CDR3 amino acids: CASSSPTGSPNGYTF. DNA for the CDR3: TGTGCCAGCAGCTCACCGACAGGGTCCCCTAATGGCTACACCTTC.

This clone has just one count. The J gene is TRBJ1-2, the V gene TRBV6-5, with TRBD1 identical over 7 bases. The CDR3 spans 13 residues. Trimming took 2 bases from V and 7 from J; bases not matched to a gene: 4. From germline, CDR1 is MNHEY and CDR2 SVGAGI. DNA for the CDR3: TGTGCCAGCAGTTACGGGCAGGGGGGTGGCTACACCTTC. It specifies CASSYGQGGGYTF.

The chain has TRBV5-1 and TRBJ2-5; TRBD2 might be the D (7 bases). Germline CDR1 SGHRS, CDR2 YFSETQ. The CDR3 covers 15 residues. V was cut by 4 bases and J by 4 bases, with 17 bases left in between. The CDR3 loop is CASSIRGALGETQYF. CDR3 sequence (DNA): TGCGCCAGCAGCATCCGGGGGGCCCTCGGAGAGACCCAGTACTTC.